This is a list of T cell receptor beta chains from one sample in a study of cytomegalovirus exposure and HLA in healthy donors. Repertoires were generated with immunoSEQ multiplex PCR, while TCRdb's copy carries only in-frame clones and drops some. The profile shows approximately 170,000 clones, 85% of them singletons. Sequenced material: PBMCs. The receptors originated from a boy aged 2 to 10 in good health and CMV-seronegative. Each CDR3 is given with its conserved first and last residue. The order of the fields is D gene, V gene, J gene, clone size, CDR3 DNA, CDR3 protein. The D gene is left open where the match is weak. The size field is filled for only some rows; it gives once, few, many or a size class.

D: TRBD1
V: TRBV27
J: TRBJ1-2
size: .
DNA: TGTGCCAGCAGTATCTCACCTCGGACAGGGGGGGGTTATGGCTACACCTTC
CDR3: CASSISPRTGGGYGYTF

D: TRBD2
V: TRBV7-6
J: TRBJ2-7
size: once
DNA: TGTGCCAGCAGCTACGGAGTTGCGGGAGGAGGCTACGAGCAGTACTTC
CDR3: CASSYGVAGGGYEQYF

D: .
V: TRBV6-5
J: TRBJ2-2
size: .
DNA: TGTGCCACCTCGGAAGGGGAGAACACCGGGGAGCTGTTTTTT
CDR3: CATSEGENTGELFF

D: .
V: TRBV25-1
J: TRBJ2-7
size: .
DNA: TGTGCCAGCAGTGAATCCCCCAGGTACGAGCAGTACTTC
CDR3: CASSESPRYEQYF

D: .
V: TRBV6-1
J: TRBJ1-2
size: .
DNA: TGTGCCAGCAGTGAAATGTCATCTTCAGGGGGCTACACCTTC
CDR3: CASSEMSSSGGYTF

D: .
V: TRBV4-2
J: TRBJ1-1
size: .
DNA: TGTGCCAGCAGCCAAGAACCGGGGGAGAAGACTGAAGCTTTCTTT
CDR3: CASSQEPGEKTEAFF

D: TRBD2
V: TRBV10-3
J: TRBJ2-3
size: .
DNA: TGTGCCATCAGCGCCCTAGCGGGGGGTTCGGCAGATACGCAGTATTTT
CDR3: CAISALAGGSADTQYF

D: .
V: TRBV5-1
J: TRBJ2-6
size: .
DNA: TGCGCCAGCAGCAAGGCGGGCGGAAACTCTGGGGCCAACGTCCTGACTTTC
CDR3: CASSKAGGNSGANVLTF

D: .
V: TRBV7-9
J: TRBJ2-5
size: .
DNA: TGTGCCAGCAGGGGAACTACGGGACAAGCGGACCAAGAGACCCAGTACTTC
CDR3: CASRGTTGQADQETQYF

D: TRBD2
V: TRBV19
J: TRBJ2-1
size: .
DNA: TGTGCCAGTAGGCTTTCTGGCGGGAGCTCCTACAATGAGCAGTTCTTC
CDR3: CASRLSGGSSYNEQFF

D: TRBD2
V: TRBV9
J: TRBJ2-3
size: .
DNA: TGTGCCAGCAGGGCTCTAGCGGGAGAGGGCGGAGATACGCAGTATTTT
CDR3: CASRALAGEGGDTQYF

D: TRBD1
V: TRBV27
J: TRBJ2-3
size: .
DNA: TGTGCCAGCAGGTCCACAGGGGGTGATACGCAGTATTTT
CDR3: CASRSTGGDTQYF

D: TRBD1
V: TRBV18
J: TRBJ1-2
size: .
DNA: TGTGCCAGCTCACCCCCAGGGGGTTATAACTATGGCTACACCTTC
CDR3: CASSPPGGYNYGYTF

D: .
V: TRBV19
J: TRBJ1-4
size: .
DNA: TGTGCCAGTAGTCTGCGAGAAAAACTGTTTTTT
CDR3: CASSLREKLFF